Shown below are 9 T cell receptor beta chains from a single sample sequenced in a study of T cell responses to AZD1222 COVID-19 vaccine. The table came from immunoSEQ multiplex PCR; TCRdb's copy has only in-frame clones and leaves some out. The table lists about 120,000 clones, almost 95% of them singletons. The sample here was peripheral blood, taken on day 0 of AZD1222 vaccination. These receptor sequences come from an adult in good health.

As regards this clone: At the DNA level, this CDR3 is encoded by other sequences in the same sample as well. The rearrangement links TRBV18 to TRBJ2-7; 7 bases map to TRBD1. V lost 4 bases, J lost 2 bases, and 14 bases stayed unmatched. CDR1 and CDR2 from the germline V gene are KGHSH and LQKENI. This CDR3 region has 17 residues. CDR3 loop: CASSLAPGQRTTYEQYV. The CDR3 DNA follows: TGTGCCAGCTCACTAGCCCCGGGACAGCGTACGACCTACGAGCAGTACGTC.

This sequence joins TRBV19 and TRBJ2-4; 8 nucleotides align to TRBD1. V gave up 9 bases and J gave up 7 bases; unmatched junction bases: 5. The CDR3 sequence is 12 residues long. CDR1 is LNHDA and CDR2 is SQIVND in the germline V gene (reference sequence). CDR3 bases: TGTGCCAGGCGACAGGGGTGGAACATTCAGTACTTC. It is translated as CARRQGWNIQYF.

The CDR3: CASTRVAGVIGELFF. As DNA, the CDR3 is TGTGCCAGCACCAGAGTTGCGGGGGTCATCGGGGAGCTGTTTTTT. This chain uses TRBV7-6 with TRBJ2-2, with TRBD2 matching 7 bases. The CDR3 has 15 residues. CDR1 is SGHVS and CDR2 is FNYEAQ in the germline V gene. Trimming removed 7 bases from V and 7 bases from J; junction bases left unmatched: 12. Complete variable domain (other parts from reference TRBV7-6 and TRBJ2-2): GAGVSQSPRYKVTKRGQDVALRCDPISGHVSLYWYRQALGQGPEFLTYFNYEAQQDKSGLPNDRFSAERPEGSISTLTIQRTEQRDSAMYRCASTRVAGVIGELFFGEGSRLTVL.

The chain couples TRBV6-4 to TRBJ1-1; D is undetermined. The germline CDR1 and CDR2 sequences are MRHNA and SNTAGT. The length of the CDR3 is 16 residues. V gave up 0 bases and J gave up 1 base, with 12 bases separating them. CDR3 protein: CASSDSRSPGNTEAFF. The CDR3 DNA follows: TGTGCCAGCAGTGACTCGAGATCTCCCGGGAACACTGAAGCTTTCTTT.

The chain couples TRBV29-1 to TRBJ1-1; TRBD1 agrees at 9 bases. Germline V gives CDR1 SQVTM, CDR2 ANQGSEA. The length of the CDR3 is 14 residues. Trimming at V came to 6 bases and at J to 1 base, leaving 6 bases not matched to a gene. CDR3 in DNA: TGCAGCGTACCGGGACAGGGACCGAACACTGAAGCTTTCTTT. Encoded protein: CSVPGQGPNTEAFF.

This chain links TRBV12-3 or TRBV12-4 with TRBJ1-1; D unresolved. CDR3 length: 13 amino acids. V was pared by 5 bases and J by 4 bases, with 11 bases between. Here the CDR3 reads CASSPWGGTEAFF. The CDR3 coding sequence is TGTGCCAGCAGTCCCTGGGGAGGCACTGAAGCTTTCTTT.

The gene calls are TRBV10-3 and TRBJ1-2; D perhaps matches TRBD1 (6 bases). Germline-derived CDR1 and CDR2 are ENHRY and SYGVKD. This CDR3 contains 14 residues. V lost 7 bases to trimming and J lost 4 bases, with 16 bases between them. The CDR3 here is CAITERGTGYGYTF. Written as DNA, the CDR3 is TGTGCCATCACGGAGAGGGGGACGGGCTATGGCTACACCTTC.

V is TRBV7-3 and J is TRBJ1-1, with D maybe TRBD1 (5 bases). The CDR3 spans 15 residues. The germline V gene has CDR1 SGHTA and CDR2 FQGTGA. V was pared by 3 bases and J by 4 bases, with 15 bases between. CDR3 bases: TGTGCCAGCAGCTTGGTTCCGGGGCAGAGCACTGAAGCTTTCTTT. Amino acids: CASSLVPGQSTEAFF.

This rearrangement joins TRBV7-2 to TRBJ2-3; TRBD2 aligns across 9 bases. This CDR3 region has 15 residues. The germline gives CDR1 SGHTA, CDR2 FQGNSA. Losses at the gene ends were 5 bases for V and 3 bases for J; bases not matched to a gene: 6. Written as DNA, the CDR3 is TGTGCCAGCAGCCCGGGCGGGAGGGCAACAGATACGCAGTATTTT. It encodes CASSPGGRATDTQYF.